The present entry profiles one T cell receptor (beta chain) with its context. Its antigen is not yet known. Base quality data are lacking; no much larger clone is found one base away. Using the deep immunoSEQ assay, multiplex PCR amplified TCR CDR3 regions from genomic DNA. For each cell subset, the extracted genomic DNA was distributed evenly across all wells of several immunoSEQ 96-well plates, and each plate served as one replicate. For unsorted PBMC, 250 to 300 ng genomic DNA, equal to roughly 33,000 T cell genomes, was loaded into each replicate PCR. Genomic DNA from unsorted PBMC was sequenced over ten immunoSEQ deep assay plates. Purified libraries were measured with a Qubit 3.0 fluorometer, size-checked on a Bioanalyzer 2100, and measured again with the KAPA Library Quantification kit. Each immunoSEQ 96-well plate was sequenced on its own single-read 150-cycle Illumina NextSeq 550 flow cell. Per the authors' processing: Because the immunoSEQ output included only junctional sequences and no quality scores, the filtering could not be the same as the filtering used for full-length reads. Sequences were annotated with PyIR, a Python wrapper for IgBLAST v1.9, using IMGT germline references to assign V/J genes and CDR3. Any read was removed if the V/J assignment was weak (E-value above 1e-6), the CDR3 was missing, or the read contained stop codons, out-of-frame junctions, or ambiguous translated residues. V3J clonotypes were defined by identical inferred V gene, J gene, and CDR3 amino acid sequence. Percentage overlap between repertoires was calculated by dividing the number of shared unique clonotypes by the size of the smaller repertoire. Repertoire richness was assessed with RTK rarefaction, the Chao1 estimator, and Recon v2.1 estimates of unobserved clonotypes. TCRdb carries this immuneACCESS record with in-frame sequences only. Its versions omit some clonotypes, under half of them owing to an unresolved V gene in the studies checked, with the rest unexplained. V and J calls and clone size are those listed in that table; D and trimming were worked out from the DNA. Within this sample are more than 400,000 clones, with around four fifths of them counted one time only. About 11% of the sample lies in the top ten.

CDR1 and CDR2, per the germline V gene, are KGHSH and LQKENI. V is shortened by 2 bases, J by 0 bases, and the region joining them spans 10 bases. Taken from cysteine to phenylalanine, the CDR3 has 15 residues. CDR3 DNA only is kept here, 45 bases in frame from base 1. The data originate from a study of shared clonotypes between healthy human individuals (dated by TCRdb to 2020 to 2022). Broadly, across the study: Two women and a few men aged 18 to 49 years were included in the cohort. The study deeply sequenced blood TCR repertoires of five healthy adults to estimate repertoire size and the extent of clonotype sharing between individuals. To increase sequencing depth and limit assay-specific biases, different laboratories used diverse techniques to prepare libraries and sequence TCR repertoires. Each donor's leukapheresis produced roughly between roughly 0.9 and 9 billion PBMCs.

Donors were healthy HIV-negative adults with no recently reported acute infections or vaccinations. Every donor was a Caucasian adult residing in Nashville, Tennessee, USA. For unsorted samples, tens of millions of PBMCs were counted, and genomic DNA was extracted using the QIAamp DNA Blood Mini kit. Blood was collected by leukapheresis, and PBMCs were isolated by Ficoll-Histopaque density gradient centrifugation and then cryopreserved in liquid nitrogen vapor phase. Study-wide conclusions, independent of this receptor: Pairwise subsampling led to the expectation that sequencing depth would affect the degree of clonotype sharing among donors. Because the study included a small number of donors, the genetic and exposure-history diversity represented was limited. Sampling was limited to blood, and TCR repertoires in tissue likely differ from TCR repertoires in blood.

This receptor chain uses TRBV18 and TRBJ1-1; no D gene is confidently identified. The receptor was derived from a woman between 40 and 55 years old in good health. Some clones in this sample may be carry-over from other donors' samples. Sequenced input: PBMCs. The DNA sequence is TGTGCCAGCTCACCATTCGGGGAAATGAACACTGAAGCTTTCTTT. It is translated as CASSPFGEMNTEAFF.